The rows below give T cell receptor beta chains drawn from one sample of a study of shared clonotypes between healthy human individuals. The repertoire was sequenced with immunoSEQ multiplex PCR; TCRdb's copy has only in-frame clones and lacks some. The profile shows about 2.3 million clones, 80% to 95% of them singletons. Sequencing was carried out using naive CD4+ T cells from PBMCs. These receptors all come from a man aged 18 to 29 in good health. Some clones in this sample may be carry-over from other donors' samples. Each CDR3 is given with its conserved first and last residue. Each record gives: V gene, clone size, J gene, D gene, CDR3 protein, CDR3 DNA. A D gene is named only where the DNA matches it firmly. Expanded clones get a size class; other rows say once, few or many, or leave the size out.

v_gene: TRBV6-1
abundance: few
j_gene: TRBJ1-2
d_gene: TRBD1
CDR3aa: CASSEGTGWIGYGYTF
CDR3nt: TGTGCCAGCAGTGAGGGGACAGGGTGGATCGGCTATGGCTACACCTTC

v_gene: TRBV25-1
abundance: -
j_gene: TRBJ2-3
d_gene: -
CDR3aa: CASSDPGPRTDTQYF
CDR3nt: TGTGCCAGCAGTGACCCGGGACCCCGCACAGATACGCAGTATTTT

v_gene: TRBV4-1
abundance: -
j_gene: TRBJ2-7
d_gene: -
CDR3aa: CASSPRAGTYEQYF
CDR3nt: TGCGCCAGCAGCCCTCGGGCGGGTACCTACGAGCAGTACTTC

v_gene: TRBV2
abundance: -
j_gene: TRBJ2-1
d_gene: -
CDR3aa: CASSEDGGTLYNEQFF
CDR3nt: TGTGCCAGCAGTGAAGATGGCGGGACACTCTACAATGAGCAGTTCTTC

v_gene: TRBV18
abundance: few
j_gene: TRBJ2-5
d_gene: -
CDR3aa: CASSPSWGVEETQYF
CDR3nt: TGTGCCAGCTCACCCAGTTGGGGAGTGGAAGAGACCCAGTACTTC

v_gene: TRBV6-4
abundance: -
j_gene: TRBJ1-5
d_gene: -
CDR3aa: CASSEQMYQPQHF
CDR3nt: TGTGCCAGCAGTGAACAGATGTATCAGCCCCAGCATTTT

v_gene: TRBV28
abundance: -
j_gene: TRBJ1-1
d_gene: -
CDR3aa: CASRVRGFTEAFF
CDR3nt: TGTGCCAGCAGGGTACGGGGCTTCACTGAAGCTTTCTTT

v_gene: TRBV15
abundance: -
j_gene: TRBJ2-1
d_gene: -
CDR3aa: CATSRDRLEQFF
CDR3nt: TGTGCCACCAGCAGAGATCGACTAGAGCAGTTCTTC

v_gene: TRBV6-1
abundance: -
j_gene: TRBJ1-4
d_gene: TRBD1
CDR3aa: CASIWDSNEKLFF
CDR3nt: TGTGCCAGCATCTGGGACAGCAATGAAAAACTGTTTTTT

v_gene: TRBV14
abundance: -
j_gene: TRBJ2-1
d_gene: TRBD2
CDR3aa: CASSQGGGSSYNEQFF
CDR3nt: TGTGCCAGCAGCCAAGGTGGCGGGAGCTCCTACAATGAGCAGTTCTTC

v_gene: TRBV27
abundance: -
j_gene: TRBJ2-2
d_gene: -
CDR3aa: CASRVEPGAGRELFF
CDR3nt: TGTGCCAGCAGAGTGGAACCAGGGGCGGGGAGGGAGCTGTTTTTT

v_gene: TRBV6-1
abundance: -
j_gene: TRBJ1-5
d_gene: -
CDR3aa: CASSEYAWEASQPQHF
CDR3nt: TGTGCCAGCAGTGAATATGCGTGGGAGGCTTCTCAGCCCCAGCATTTT

v_gene: TRBV19
abundance: -
j_gene: TRBJ2-2
d_gene: TRBD1
CDR3aa: CASSKDRGSGELFF
CDR3nt: TGTGCCAGTAGCAAAGACAGGGGAAGCGGGGAGCTGTTTTTT

v_gene: TRBV2
abundance: -
j_gene: TRBJ2-7
d_gene: TRBD1
CDR3aa: CASSRDRVYEQYF
CDR3nt: TGTGCCAGCAGCCGGGACAGGGTTTACGAGCAGTACTTC

v_gene: TRBV28
abundance: -
j_gene: TRBJ2-2
d_gene: -
CDR3aa: CASWRANTGELFF
CDR3nt: TGTGCCAGCTGGCGCGCGAACACCGGGGAGCTGTTTTTT

v_gene: TRBV29-1
abundance: few
j_gene: TRBJ1-2
d_gene: -
CDR3aa: CSVEENYGYTF
CDR3nt: TGCAGCGTTGAAGAGAACTATGGCTACACCTTC

v_gene: TRBV29-1
abundance: -
j_gene: TRBJ2-2
d_gene: -
CDR3aa: CSATGEPEGTGELFF
CDR3nt: TGCAGCGCCACCGGGGAACCTGAAGGGACCGGGGAGCTGTTTTTT

v_gene: TRBV5-4
abundance: -
j_gene: TRBJ2-5
d_gene: -
CDR3aa: CASSRTGMGTQYF
CDR3nt: TGTGCCAGCAGCCGGACGGGAATGGGGACCCAGTACTTC

v_gene: TRBV7-9
abundance: -
j_gene: TRBJ2-7
d_gene: -
CDR3aa: CASSLEEEGEQYF
CDR3nt: TGTGCCAGCAGCTTAGAGGAAGAGGGCGAGCAGTACTTC

v_gene: TRBV30
abundance: few
j_gene: TRBJ1-1
d_gene: -
CDR3aa: CAWSVGRNTEAFF
CDR3nt: TGTGCCTGGAGTGTCGGCAGGAACACTGAAGCTTTCTTT

v_gene: TRBV5-1
abundance: -
j_gene: TRBJ2-7
d_gene: -
CDR3aa: CASSLVLGGSPYEQYF
CDR3nt: TGCGCCAGCAGCTTGGTTTTGGGGGGATCCCCCTACGAGCAGTACTTC

v_gene: TRBV2
abundance: few
j_gene: TRBJ1-5
d_gene: -
CDR3aa: CASSNGQLRQPQHF
CDR3nt: TGTGCCAGCAGCAATGGACAGTTGCGCCAGCCCCAGCATTTT

v_gene: TRBV9
abundance: once
j_gene: TRBJ2-7
d_gene: TRBD2
CDR3aa: CASSAGTSTYEQYF
CDR3nt: TGTGCCAGCAGCGCTGGGACTAGCACCTACGAGCAGTACTTC

v_gene: TRBV11-1
abundance: -
j_gene: TRBJ1-2
d_gene: TRBD1
CDR3aa: CASSKMGDSLYWGYTF
CDR3nt: TGTGCCAGCAGCAAAATGGGGGACAGCCTCTATTGGGGCTACACCTTC

v_gene: TRBV5-1
abundance: -
j_gene: TRBJ2-5
d_gene: -
CDR3aa: CASSLVGQGETQYF
CDR3nt: TGCGCCAGCAGCTTGGTAGGGCAGGGGGAGACCCAGTACTTC

v_gene: TRBV28
abundance: few
j_gene: TRBJ1-5
d_gene: -
CDR3aa: CASSFGVSQPQHF
CDR3nt: TGTGCCAGCAGCTTTGGAGTAAGTCAGCCCCAGCATTTT

v_gene: TRBV7-8
abundance: -
j_gene: TRBJ1-4
d_gene: -
CDR3aa: CASSGYFGLGDEKLFF
CDR3nt: TGTGCCAGCAGCGGTTATTTCGGGTTAGGGGATGAAAAACTGTTTTTT

v_gene: TRBV7-2
abundance: -
j_gene: TRBJ2-7
d_gene: -
CDR3aa: CASSFDRQYEQYF
CDR3nt: TGTGCCAGCAGCTTCGACCGGCAGTACGAGCAGTACTTC

v_gene: TRBV10-3
abundance: few
j_gene: TRBJ1-1
d_gene: TRBD1
CDR3aa: CASSGQGMNTEAFF
CDR3nt: TGTGCCTCATCGGGACAGGGAATGAACACTGAAGCTTTCTTT

v_gene: TRBV9
abundance: -
j_gene: TRBJ2-1
d_gene: TRBD1
CDR3aa: CASSLGQGDNEQFF
CDR3nt: TGTGCCAGCAGCTTAGGACAGGGGGACAATGAGCAGTTCTTC

v_gene: TRBV10-3
abundance: -
j_gene: TRBJ2-3
d_gene: TRBD2
CDR3aa: CAIRASGIGGTDTQYF
CDR3nt: TGTGCCATCAGAGCCAGCGGGATAGGTGGCACAGATACGCAGTATTTT

v_gene: TRBV30
abundance: -
j_gene: TRBJ2-1
d_gene: -
CDR3aa: CAWSPSYHEQFF
CDR3nt: TGTGCCTGGAGTCCATCTTATCATGAGCAGTTCTTC

v_gene: TRBV6-5
abundance: -
j_gene: TRBJ1-4
d_gene: -
CDR3aa: CASSPRLSEKLFF
CDR3nt: TGTGCCAGCAGTCCCAGACTGAGTGAAAAACTGTTTTTT

v_gene: TRBV10-3
abundance: -
j_gene: TRBJ2-1
d_gene: -
CDR3aa: CAIGGDEQFF
CDR3nt: TGTGCCATCGGCGGGGATGAGCAGTTCTTC

v_gene: TRBV7-8
abundance: -
j_gene: TRBJ2-5
d_gene: -
CDR3aa: CASSFDLRETQYF
CDR3nt: TGTGCCAGCAGCTTCGATCTCAGGGAGACCCAGTACTTC

v_gene: TRBV19
abundance: -
j_gene: TRBJ1-4
d_gene: TRBD1
CDR3aa: CASTIGQGGKDEKLFF
CDR3nt: TGTGCCAGTACCATTGGACAGGGCGGGAAGGATGAAAAACTGTTTTTT

v_gene: TRBV5-4
abundance: -
j_gene: TRBJ2-3
d_gene: -
CDR3aa: CASSYDTDTQYF
CDR3nt: TGTGCCAGCAGCTACGACACAGATACGCAGTATTTT

v_gene: TRBV9
abundance: -
j_gene: TRBJ1-3
d_gene: -
CDR3aa: CASSVGWGNGNTIYF
CDR3nt: TGTGCCAGCAGCGTAGGATGGGGGAACGGAAACACCATATATTTT

v_gene: TRBV30
abundance: few
j_gene: TRBJ1-1
d_gene: -
CDR3aa: CAWSAGNTEAFF
CDR3nt: TGTGCCTGGAGTGCAGGGAACACTGAAGCTTTCTTT

v_gene: TRBV11-3
abundance: once
j_gene: TRBJ2-1
d_gene: -
CDR3aa: CASSGSGNEQFF
CDR3nt: TGTGCCAGCAGCGGTTCGGGGAATGAGCAGTTCTTC

v_gene: TRBV27
abundance: -
j_gene: TRBJ1-2
d_gene: TRBD1
CDR3aa: CASSGVRTGGGGYTF
CDR3nt: TGTGCCAGCAGTGGGGTCAGGACAGGGGGCGGTGGCTACACCTTC

v_gene: TRBV10-3
abundance: -
j_gene: TRBJ2-7
d_gene: TRBD1
CDR3aa: CAISGAGTGFEQYF
CDR3nt: TGTGCCATCAGTGGGGCCGGGACAGGGTTCGAGCAGTACTTC

v_gene: TRBV28
abundance: -
j_gene: TRBJ2-4
d_gene: -
CDR3aa: CASSFPAVNKNIQYF
CDR3nt: TGTGCCAGCAGTTTCCCCGCCGTTAACAAAAACATTCAGTACTTC

v_gene: TRBV4-2
abundance: once
j_gene: TRBJ1-2
d_gene: TRBD1
CDR3aa: CASSPLRGQPYGYTF
CDR3nt: TGTGCCAGCAGCCCCCTCCGGGGACAGCCTTATGGCTACACCTTC

v_gene: TRBV7-3
abundance: -
j_gene: TRBJ2-7
d_gene: -
CDR3aa: CASSPGSWGYEQYF
CDR3nt: TGTGCCAGCAGCCCCGGGTCGTGGGGCTACGAGCAGTACTTC

v_gene: TRBV18
abundance: -
j_gene: TRBJ2-3
d_gene: TRBD2
CDR3aa: CASAPSGSADTQYF
CDR3nt: TGTGCCAGCGCCCCGAGCGGGAGTGCAGATACGCAGTATTTT

v_gene: TRBV29-1
abundance: -
j_gene: TRBJ2-5
d_gene: TRBD1
CDR3aa: CSVAGTAQETQYF
CDR3nt: TGCAGCGTTGCCGGGACAGCCCAAGAGACCCAGTACTTC

v_gene: TRBV5-1
abundance: few
j_gene: TRBJ2-1
d_gene: TRBD2
CDR3aa: CASKTSGYNEQFF
CDR3nt: TGCGCCAGCAAGACTAGCGGTTACAATGAGCAGTTCTTC

v_gene: TRBV28
abundance: once
j_gene: TRBJ2-7
d_gene: TRBD2
CDR3aa: CASRSTSAGSYEQYF
CDR3nt: TGTGCCAGCAGGTCTACTAGCGCCGGCTCCTACGAGCAGTACTTC

v_gene: TRBV5-4
abundance: -
j_gene: TRBJ2-2
d_gene: -
CDR3aa: CASSRVPAGELFF
CDR3nt: TGTGCCAGCAGCAGAGTACCGGCCGGGGAGCTGTTTTTT

v_gene: TRBV6-1
abundance: -
j_gene: TRBJ2-5
d_gene: -
CDR3aa: CASSEGGAETQYF
CDR3nt: TGTGCCAGCAGTGAAGGGGGGGCAGAGACCCAGTACTTC

v_gene: TRBV5-4
abundance: -
j_gene: TRBJ2-7
d_gene: -
CDR3aa: CASSPQSPIRSYEQYF
CDR3nt: TGTGCCAGCAGCCCACAGTCACCAATCCGCTCCTACGAGCAGTACTTC

v_gene: TRBV5-1
abundance: -
j_gene: TRBJ2-2
d_gene: -
CDR3aa: CASSSKTSRATGELFF
CDR3nt: TGCGCCAGCAGCTCGAAGACTTCTCGGGCCACCGGGGAGCTGTTTTTT

v_gene: TRBV25-1
abundance: -
j_gene: TRBJ2-7
d_gene: -
CDR3aa: CASSDPSGVGREQYF
CDR3nt: TGTGCCAGCAGTGACCCCAGTGGGGTAGGGAGGGAGCAGTACTTC

v_gene: TRBV28
abundance: -
j_gene: TRBJ1-4
d_gene: -
CDR3aa: CASRRVANEKLFF
CDR3nt: TGTGCCAGCAGGCGGGTGGCTAATGAAAAACTGTTTTTT